The 27 T cell receptor beta chains listed next were all sequenced from one sample in a study of cytomegalovirus exposure and HLA in healthy donors. The assay was immunoSEQ multiplex PCR, and TCRdb's table has in-frame clones only and misses some. Of fewer than 200,000 clones listed, approximately 89% are singletons. The sample taken for sequencing was PBMCs. These receptors were taken from a man between 18 and 35 years old in good health and CMV-seropositive.

This clone was detected only once. The rearrangement joins TRBV18 to TRBJ2-7; the match to TRBD2 covers 9 bases. The J segment lost 3 bases and the V segment lost 3 bases, leaving 3 bases of the junction unmatched. The germline CDR1 and CDR2 sequences are KGHSH and LQKENI. The CDR3 contains 14 residues. CDR3 nucleotides: TGTGCCAGCTCACCTGTTAGCGGGAGCTACGAGCAGTACTTC. Amino acids: CASSPVSGSYEQYF.

The chain recombines TRBV27 with TRBJ2-2; unclear D gene. The CDR3 runs 14 residues. V lost 0 bases to trimming and J lost 4 bases, with 6 bases between them. CDR1 MNHEY and CDR2 SMNVEV come from the germline V gene (reference sequence). The CDR3 loop is CASSLSPSTGELFF. The CDR3 nucleotides read TGTGCCAGCAGTTTATCCCCCAGCACCGGGGAGCTGTTTTTT.

The rearrangement joins TRBV19 to TRBJ1-5; TRBD1 agrees at 8 bases. After removal of 5 bases from V and 1 base from J, the junction contained 4 bases not matched to a gene. The CDR3 length is 15 residues. CDR1 LNHDA and CDR2 SQIVND come from the germline V gene (reference sequence). CDR3 nucleotide sequence: TGTGCCAGTAGTCCACACAGGGGGAGCAATCAGCCCCAGCATTTT. This gives the protein CASSPHRGSNQPQHF.

The genes are TRBV2 and TRBJ1-5, with 7 nucleotides matching TRBD1. The trim removed 8 bases at V and 5 bases at J, leaving 6 bases unmatched. Germline V gene data show CDR1 as SNHLY and CDR2 as FYNNEI. The CDR3 runs to 13 residues. CDR3 sequence reads: CASSDRRDQPQHF. CDR3 nucleotides: TGTGCCAGCTCGGACAGGAGGGATCAGCCCCAGCATTTT.

The chain combines TRBV5-1 with TRBJ2-7; 12 nucleotides line up with TRBD2. CDR3 size: 15 residues. The germline V gene has CDR1 SGHRS and CDR2 YFSETQ. V was pared by 4 bases and J by 9 bases, with 11 bases of the junction left unmatched. The DNA for the CDR3 is TGCGCCAGCAGCCTCTCCTCTAGCGGGAGGGGGGGGCAGTACTTC. Translated: CASSLSSSGRGGQYF.

Remarks on this clone: The sample holds other DNA sequences that translate to the same CDR3. The chain links TRBV28 to TRBJ1-1; D gene ambiguous. With 8 bases removed from V and 2 bases from J, the gap between germline ends came to 6 bases. Germline V gene data show CDR1 as MDHEN and CDR2 as SYDVKM. There are 11 residues in the CDR3. The chain's CDR3 is CASLSNTEAFF. CDR3 bases: TGTGCCAGCCTATCCAACACTGAAGCTTTCTTT.

J is TRBJ2-1 and V is TRBV6-1; D is perhaps TRBD2 (6 bases). This CDR3 is 15 amino acids long. CDR1 is MNHNS, CDR2 SASEGT, per germline. V lost 3 bases and J lost 0, with 9 bases in between. For the CDR3, the DNA is TGTGCCAGCAGTGACGGCGGGGCCTCCTACAATGAGCAGTTCTTC. Residues: CASSDGGASYNEQFF.

This chain joins TRBV29-1 and TRBJ2-1, with TRBD1 identical over 7 bases. There are 14 residues in the CDR3. Looked up from germline, CDR1 is SQVTM and CDR2 is ANQGSEA. The J segment lost 3 bases and the V segment lost 3 bases, leaving 5 bases of the junction unmatched. The CDR3 sequence: CSVEGDRNYNEQFF. The CDR3 DNA sequence: TGCAGCGTTGAGGGGGACAGAAACTACAATGAGCAGTTCTTC.

The rearrangement links TRBV7-3 to TRBJ2-5, with 7 nucleotides matching TRBD2. This CDR3 has 14 residues. Germline V CDR1 and CDR2: SGHTA, FQGTGA. With 5 bases clipped from V and 4 bases from J, the junction kept 7 bases outside the gene matches. The CDR3 here is CASSPGGEGETQYF. The CDR3 nucleotides read TGTGCCAGCAGCCCGGGCGGGGAGGGAGAGACCCAGTACTTC.

This chain uses TRBV6-1 with TRBJ2-3; the match to TRBD1 covers 9 bases. V shed 1 base and J 2 bases; nucleotides not matched to a gene: 4. Germline loops: CDR1 MNHNS, CDR2 SASEGT. The CDR3 totals 16 residues. CDR3 protein: CASSEVGTGPTDTQYF. CDR3 coding DNA: TGTGCCAGCAGTGAAGTTGGGACAGGGCCCACAGATACGCAGTATTTT.

The rearrangement uses TRBV5-1 and TRBJ2-3; TRBD2 matches 8 bases. CDR1 and CDR2 (germline): SGHRS, YFSETQ. Unmatched junction bases numbered 7, after V lost 4 bases and J lost 6 bases. This CDR3 has 14 amino acids. CDR3 in DNA: TGCGCCAGCAGCCCCGGGACTAGGGGGGATACGCAGTATTTT. Amino acid sequence: CASSPGTRGDTQYF.

V is TRBV5-4 and J is TRBJ2-2, with 11 bases matching TRBD2. The V gene's germline CDR1 is SGHNT and CDR2 YYREEE (reference sequence). J was trimmed by 1 base and V by 4 bases; bases with no gene match: 3. The CDR3 runs 16 residues. The CDR3 DNA is TGTGCCAGCAGCCAAACTAGCGGGGGGAACACCGGGGAGCTGTTTTTT. This codes for CASSQTSGGNTGELFF. Supplemented by reference TRBV5-4 and TRBJ2-2, the full variable domain reads ETGVTQSPTHLIKTRGQQVTLRCSSQSGHNTVSWYQQALGQGPQFIFQYYREEENGRGNFPPRFSGLQFPNYSSELNVNALELDDSALYLCASSQTSGGNTGELFFGEGSRLTVL.

This chain joins TRBV4-1 and TRBJ2-2, with a weak D call TRBD2 (7 bases). The V and J ends lost 5 bases and 5 bases respectively, with 18 bases between them. The CDR3 contains 16 residues. Germline CDR1 MGHRA, CDR2 YSYEKL. DNA for the CDR3: TGCGCCAGCAGCTCCGTCGGGGGCGGGAGAACCGGGGAGCTGTTTTTT. This translates into CASSSVGGGRTGELFF.

V gene TRBV5-1 combines with J gene TRBJ2-7; D not certain. This CDR3 contains 15 residues. Germline-derived CDR1 and CDR2 are SGHRS and YFSETQ. Trimming pared 0 bases from V and 3 bases from J, leaving 13 bases between. CDR3 amino acids: CASSLGHGSNYEQYF. The DNA of the CDR3 is TGCGCCAGCAGCTTGGGACACGGTAGTAACTACGAGCAGTACTTC.

This clone has only one observation. This chain uses TRBV10-3 with TRBJ2-7, with 12 bases aligning to TRBD2. Germline CDR1 is ENHRY and CDR2 is SYGVKD. The V gene end was trimmed by 6 bases and the J gene end by 1 base; junction bases not matched to a gene: 4. The length of the CDR3 is 15 residues. The CDR3 loop reads CAISPLAGGSYEQYF. CDR3 in DNA: TGTGCCATCAGCCCACTAGCGGGAGGTTCCTACGAGCAGTACTTC.

This chain connects TRBV14 to TRBJ2-3; D may be TRBD1 (5 bases). Germline lookup yields CDR1 SGHDN and CDR2 FVKESK. Trimming cost V 4 bases and J 4 bases, with 9 bases left between them. The length of the CDR3 is 13 residues. CDR3 in amino acids: CASSRRQSDTQYF. CDR3 coding DNA: TGTGCCAGCAGCCGCAGACAGTCAGATACGCAGTATTTT.

This clone was seen more than once but under ten times. The V call is TRBV27, the J call TRBJ1-5; perhaps TRBD1 as D (6 bases). The V end was cut by 4 bases, the J end by 5 bases, with 18 bases between. CDR3 length equals 16 residues. Germline V gene sequence: CDR1 MNHEY, CDR2 SMNVEV (reference sequence). For the CDR3, the DNA is TGTGCCAGCAGTTCCGTCCCTGGACAGCTACATCAGCCCCAGCATTTT. Its protein is CASSSVPGQLHQPQHF.

This clone was seen a handful of times. The CDR3 DNA reads TGTGCCAGCAGCTTGGGACAGGGGAGCACCGGGGAGCTGTTTTTT. Its translation is CASSLGQGSTGELFF. The chain joins TRBV7-9 to TRBJ2-2; 10 bases agree with TRBD1. The V gene's germline CDR1 is SEHNR and CDR2 FQNEAQ (reference sequence). This CDR3 has 15 residues. V trimming: 3 bases; J trimming: 4 bases; junction bases outside the gene matches: 2. The whole variable domain, remainder taken from reference TRBV7-9 and TRBJ2-2, is DTGVSQNPRHKITKRGQNVTFRCDPISEHNRLYWYRQTLGQGPEFLTYFQNEAQLEKSRLLSDRFSAERPKGSFSTLEIQRTEQGDSAMYLCASSLGQGSTGELFFGEGSRLTVL.

The genes are TRBV2 and TRBJ1-2, with D unresolved. This CDR3 comprises 10 residues. Trimming removed 4 bases at V and 6 bases at J, with 3 bases between. The germline CDR1 and CDR2 sequences are SNHLY and FYNNEI. CDR3 residues: CASSADGYTF. The CDR3, as DNA: TGTGCCAGCAGTGCGGATGGCTACACCTTC.

The chain is built from TRBV30 and TRBJ1-2; 7 positions match TRBD1. With V trimmed by 0 bases and J by 8 bases, 12 bases remained unmatched. The CDR3 totals 15 residues. Germline CDR1 and CDR2: GTSNPN and SVGIG (reference sequence). For the CDR3, the DNA is TGTGCCTGGAGTGTTTCCCGGGAGGGGGCTCAGGGCTACACCTTC. Protein: CAWSVSREGAQGYTF.

The rearrangement uses TRBV15 and TRBJ2-7; 13 bases agree with TRBD2. The length of the CDR3 is 16 residues. Unmatched junction bases numbered 6, after V lost 6 bases and J lost 1 base. Germline V gene sequence: CDR1 LNHNV, CDR2 YYDKDF (reference sequence). CDR3 bases: TGTGCCACCAGTCGGACTAGCGGGAGTATTTCCTACGAGCAGTACTTC. Amino acids: CATSRTSGSISYEQYF. Using reference TRBV15 and TRBJ2-7 for the parts outside the CDR3, the full variable domain is DAMVIQNPRYQVTQFGKPVTLSCSQTLNHNVMYWYQQKSSQAPKLLFHYYDKDFNNEADTPDNFQSRRPNTSFCFLDIRSPGLGDTAMYLCATSRTSGSISYEQYFGPGTRLTVT.

This clone was observed once. The genes are TRBV18 and TRBJ1-4, with D tentatively TRBD1 (6 bases). Germline assignment: CDR1 KGHSH and CDR2 LQKENI. The ends were cut back, 3 bases at V and 2 bases at J, with 13 bases in the middle. The CDR3 extends over 16 amino acids. The DNA of the CDR3 is TGTGCCAGCTCACCCGATACAGGGCGCACTAATGAAAAACTGTTTTTT. Translating gives CASSPDTGRTNEKLFF.

The chain employs TRBV20-1 and TRBJ1-1, with D possibly being TRBD1 (6 bases). The CDR3 has 11 amino acids. Trimming removed 4 bases at V and 8 bases at J, with 11 bases between. Germline V CDR1 and CDR2: DFQATT, SNEGSKA (reference sequence). The CDR3 loop is CSAKQGLEAFF. The CDR3 region has the DNA TGCAGTGCTAAACAGGGTCTCGAAGCTTTCTTT.

The chain has TRBV7-9 and TRBJ1-1, with unresolved D. V was pared by 0 bases and J by 7 bases, with 9 bases between. The germline gives CDR1 SEHNR, CDR2 FQNEAQ (reference sequence). The CDR3 extends over 13 amino acids. The CDR3 loop reads CASSLATNVEAFF. CDR3 in DNA: TGTGCCAGCAGCTTAGCAACAAATGTTGAAGCTTTCTTT.

This chain joins TRBV10-3 and TRBJ2-2; D ambiguous. V shed 2 bases and J shed 1 base, with 11 bases lying between them. CDR1 and CDR2 from the germline V gene are ENHRY and SYGVKD. The CDR3 is 16 residues long. Written as DNA, the CDR3 is TGTGCCATCAGTGAGCTTGGGCTGGGGAACACCGGGGAGCTGTTTTTT. This codes for CAISELGLGNTGELFF.

The rearrangement joins TRBV7-2 to TRBJ2-4; D possibly corresponds to TRBD1 (5 bases). The CDR3 has 16 residues. V lost 1 base and J lost 2, with 12 bases in between. Germline V lookup: CDR1 SGHTA, CDR2 FQGNSA. In nucleotides, the CDR3 is TGTGCCAGCAGCTTAGGGGGCATTTCAACCAAAAACATTCAGTACTTC. It is translated as CASSLGGISTKNIQYF.

This sequence joins TRBV7-9 and TRBJ2-7, with a tentative D call TRBD2 (5 bases). This CDR3 is built from 14 residues. The V gene's germline CDR1 is SEHNR and CDR2 FQNEAQ (reference sequence). V lost 3 bases, J lost 2 bases, and 11 bases lay in between. The CDR3 reads CASSFGDGAYEQYF. CDR3 nucleotides: TGTGCCAGCAGCTTCGGGGATGGAGCCTACGAGCAGTACTTC.